The entry that follows covers one T cell receptor (beta chain) sequence. The antigen is undetermined. These data originate in a study of T-cell reconstitution after alpha-beta-depleted transplantation in children. Study results and caveats: Among T cells one year after transplant, newly produced cells accounted for most counts and diversity. The origin of high day-60 TCRbeta diversity in some patients lay in surviving recipient T cells and thymic progenitors. Several hundred graft clones that had expanded were reportedly the source of alpha-beta T cells about two months after transplant.

Preparation of the TCRbeta library involved a method that used unique molecular identifiers. TCRdb reprocessed the PCR reads via MiXCR and lists one record per CDR3 protein. The table includes some 600,000 distinct CDR3 sequences, 10% to 15% detected once. This CDR3 has 19 amino acids. Germline CDR1 and CDR2: MNHEY and SMNVEV (reference sequence). V was clipped by 1 base and J by 0 bases; unmatched bases: 7. The rearrangement uses TRBV27 and TRBJ2-2; 11 positions match TRBD1. The source material was PBMCs, mostly from graft donor cells, sampled 360 days after TCRalphabeta/CD19-depleted stem cell transplant. The TCR sequence derives from a male patient under 18 who had a stem cell transplant for acute myeloid leukemia, so the T cells may come from the graft donor. For the CDR3, the DNA is TGTGCCAGCAGTTTATACGGACAGGGGGCCACCCCGAACACCGGGGAGCTGTTTTTT. Its translation: CASSLYGQGATPNTGELFF.